What follows describes a single TCR beta chain. This specimen belongs to a study of esophageal squamous cell carcinoma under preoperative chemotherapy. Time point in this sample: after preoperative PTX-NDP chemotherapy. The CDR3 is 13 residues long. CDR1 is SGHVS, CDR2 FQNEAQ, per germline. V lost 8 bases to trimming and J lost 10 bases; unmatched junction nucleotides: 12. TCRdb re-analysed the PCR reads in MiXCR, keeping a single row per CDR3 protein. The sample consists of about 32,000 distinct CDR3 sequences, around half of them appearing once. This TCR was sampled from a human donor with esophageal squamous cell carcinoma. The donor label of this sample is uncertain. This chain links TRBV7-8 with TRBJ2-3, with 7 bases fitting TRBD1. Sampling was performed from a patient given preoperative chemotherapy. CDR3 DNA sequence: TGTGCCAGCCACAGGGGAAGCACCGATGCGCAGTATTTT. It encodes CASHRGSTDAQYF.